This TCR beta chain was obtained from a study of Graves' ophthalmopathy and Graves' hyperthyroidism (dated by TCRdb to about 2018). The study in broad terms: Peripheral blood was collected at initial diagnosis, before any treatment. The approximately 100 discovery patients were randomly split 7:3 into training and test sets. An independent validation cohort was composed of 18 hyperthyroidism patients and about 17 patients who later progressed from hyperthyroidism to ophthalmopathy. In more than five hyperthyroidism patients, T-cell repertoires of thyroid tissue and blood were compared. Following sample collection, hyperthyroidism patients were given methimazole at a starting dose of 30 mg daily, and ophthalmopathy patients were given high-dose intravenous methylprednisolone. To explore V-J signatures that distinguish ophthalmopathy from hyperthyroidism, a discovery set of 95 to 100 patients was enrolled, made up of around 40 with ophthalmopathy and under 65 with stable hyperthyroidism. In total, 135 blood samples were TCR-sequenced: some 43 ophthalmopathy, roughly 80 hyperthyroidism and about 17 hyperthyroidism-to-ophthalmopathy patients. The study used signatures of the TCR beta repertoire to tell Graves' ophthalmopathy apart from Graves' hyperthyroidism and to predict which patients would progress to ophthalmopathy. Overall study results and their limits: In validation, the model predicted ophthalmopathy progression with about 71% sensitivity and roughly 72% specificity; roughly 12 predicted patients were CT-confirmed with GO in a median of approximately 6.5 months. No statistical method was used to set the sample size in advance, and the investigators knew which group each participant was assigned to. The 13-signature model separated ophthalmopathy from stable hyperthyroidism with around 90% sensitivity and 81.08% specificity in cross-validation, and 80%/75% in the test set. Most of the expanded thyroid clonotypes with a frequency above 0.001 were also detected in blood, and it was suggested that the thyroid immune response may be reflected by blood repertoires.

This clonotype was counted many times. Its recognized antigen is unknown. No per-base quality is available; no much larger clone lies one base away. A patient counted as having stable hyperthyroidism if there was no progression to ophthalmopathy within 18 months of follow-up. Hyperthyroidism patients were newly diagnosed, were aged 18 to 65 years, and had a disease duration under 2 months. Patients with other autoimmune diseases, uncontrolled infections, pregnancy or lactation were excluded from the study. Clinical symptoms, serum thyroxine, TRAb, thyroid ultrasound and orbital computed tomography were used for diagnosis. PBMCs were isolated from approximately 10 ml of fresh peripheral blood by Ficoll-Paque density gradient centrifugation. Total RNA was extracted with Trizol reagent and quality-checked on an Agilent 2100 Bioanalyzer. TCR beta CDR3 regions were amplified from RNA transcripts for repertoire sequencing. HTBI primers and the Qiagen OneStep RT-PCR kit were used in a first-round RT-PCR, which was followed by a second-round multiplex PCR, size selection and purification. Libraries were sequenced on an Illumina HiSeq2000 using paired-end 100 bp reads. On the authors' methods: SOAPnuke was used to process the reads, throwing out any read that had adapters, had uncalled bases, had a mean Phred below 15, or lacked an exact constant-primer or identifier match. COPE v1.2.5 was used to merge the high-quality paired reads. Unique nucleotide sequences were defined as clonotypes and aligned to IMGT TRB V, D and J references using MiTCR v1.1. The analysis was limited to V-J combinations with a frequency above 0.0001, which together covered 99.2% of repertoires. For each V-J combination, a TCR clonal expansion and chaos score was defined as the ratio of F50 clonal expansion to chaos observed in the TCRdist matrix. Welch's t-statistics and random forest were used to reduce features to some 13 V-J combinations, which were fed into a naive Bayes classifier. The similarity between thyroid and blood repertoires was quantified using the Morisita-Horn index. TCRdb passed the public sequencing reads through fastp at Q25 and MiXCR, retaining productive beta sequences. Rows are combined by CDR3 protein, so each entry shows the most common genes and DNA. TCRdb, not the authors, supplied the V and J calls. The sample yields a few hundred thousand distinct CDR3 sequences; roughly 14% were counted once. The ten largest account for roughly 7% of the sample.

V and J lose 6 bases and 2 bases, and a span of 13 bases separates them. The CDR1 and CDR2 encoded by the germline V gene (reference sequence) are MNHEY and SMNVEV. The cysteine opens and the phenylalanine closes a CDR3 of 14 amino acids. Left in the record is the CDR3 DNA by itself, 42 bases read in frame from the first base. This clonotype was obtained from a woman aged 18-35 years with stable Graves' hyperthyroidism. Donor details come from another sample of the same person, matched by shared clones. The rearranged segments are TRBV27 and TRBJ1-2; there is no confident call for the D gene. The sample consisted of peripheral blood. CDR3 sequence: CASSMGVSNYGYTF. Here is the DNA: TGTGCCAGCAGCATGGGAGTCAGCAACTATGGCTACACCTTC.